The 32 T cell receptor beta chains listed next were all sequenced from one sample in a study of T cell repertoires in cytomegalovirus infection. TCRdb fed the reads into MiXCR, producing one record per CDR3 protein. The repertoire consists of around 450,000 distinct CDR3 sequences, with roughly a third occurring once and the leading ten covering roughly an eighth. Input material: PBMCs. The receptors come from a human donor in good health (CMV status not recorded). Some clones in this sample may be carry-over from other donors' samples.

This clonotype was counted ten times or more. The chain carries TRBV7-9 and TRBJ2-7; D is perhaps TRBD1 or TRBD2 (5 bases each). The CDR3 extends over 14 amino acids. Looked up from germline, CDR1 is SEHNR and CDR2 is FQNEAQ (reference sequence). Trimming took 5 bases from V and 2 from J, leaving 13 bases between them. The CDR3, as DNA: TGTGCCAGCAGCCGGGACGGCATCACCTACGAGCAGTACTTC. Translated, it gives CASSRDGITYEQYF.

The CDR3 loop is CASSIQHLAGGGNEQFF. The CDR3 region has the DNA TGTGCCAGCAGCATCCAACATCTAGCGGGGGGCGGCAATGAGCAGTTCTTC. The genes are TRBV7-2 and TRBJ2-1, with TRBD2 matching 11 bases. J lost 6 bases, V lost 5 bases, and 12 bases had no gene match. The germline V gene has CDR1 SGHTA and CDR2 FQGNSA. The CDR3 loop spans 17 amino acids. The entire variable domain, with the rest obtained from reference TRBV7-2 and TRBJ2-1, is as follows: GAGVSQSPSNKVTEKGKDVELRCDPISGHTALYWYRQSLGQGLEFLIYFQGNSAPDKSGLPSDRFSAERTGGSVSTLTIQRTQQEDSAVYLCASSIQHLAGGGNEQFFGPGTRLTVL.

This clonotype showed up just a few times. V is TRBV2 and J is TRBJ2-1, with D perhaps given as TRBD1 or TRBD2 (6 bases each). Germline values: CDR1 SNHLY, CDR2 FYNNEI. V was clipped by 6 bases and J by 7 bases, with 16 bases between them. CDR3 length equals 14 residues. CDR3 loop: CASRSNGGRNEQFF. The CDR3 bases are TGTGCCAGCAGATCCAATGGGGGGCGAAATGAGCAGTTCTTC.

The rearrangement links TRBV12-3 or TRBV12-4 to TRBJ2-7; no firm D call. V was clipped by 3 bases and J by 7 bases, with 16 bases between them. The length of the CDR3 is 14 residues. The CDR3, as DNA: TGTGCCAGCAGTTTCTCTCCCCCCTTCGGGGAGCAGTACTTC. Translating it yields CASSFSPPFGEQYF.

Notes on this clonotype: A much larger clone sits a single nucleotide away, making a read error possible. V is TRBV7-2 and J is TRBJ2-5; D is possibly TRBD1 or TRBD2 (5 bases each). There are 14 residues in the CDR3. Germline lookup yields CDR1 SGHTA and CDR2 FQGNSA. V was cut by 1 base and J by 8 bases, with 14 bases left in between. The CDR3, as DNA: TGTGCCAGCAGCTTAGGAGGGGCGGAGGATACCCAGTACTTC. Translation: CASSLGGAEDTQYF.

This clonotype was picked up many times. The CDR3 DNA reads as TGTGCCAGCAGCCCGGGACAGGGAATGAACACTGAAGCTTTCTTT. As protein: CASSPGQGMNTEAFF. The V call is TRBV11-2, the J call TRBJ1-1; 9 bases are a match to TRBD1. Germline V CDR1 and CDR2: SGHAT, FQNNGV. CDR3 length: 15 amino acids. Trimming removed 5 bases from V and 0 bases from J; junction bases left unmatched: 4.

This clonotype was seen repeatedly, ten times or more. This sequence joins TRBV7-6 and TRBJ2-3, with D maybe TRBD1 (7 bases). The CDR3 is 18 residues long. Germline CDR1 is SGHVS and CDR2 is FNYEAQ. The V and J ends lost 2 bases and 11 bases respectively, with 29 bases between them. The CDR3 DNA reads TGTGCCAGCAGCTTAAACGGTGCGGAGGGGGCCCTCCTTTGGGGGCAGTATTTT. Translating gives CASSLNGAEGALLWGQYF. Full variable domain (missing parts from reference TRBV7-6 and TRBJ2-3): GAGVSQSPRYKVTKRGQDVALRCDPISGHVSLYWYRQALGQGPEFLTYFNYEAQQDKSGLPNDRFSAERPEGSISTLTIQRTEQRDSAMYRCASSLNGAEGALLWGQYFGPGTRLTVL.

This clonotype was counted ten times or more. This chain connects TRBV7-8 to TRBJ2-3; 7 bases map to TRBD1. With 1 base clipped from V and 2 bases from J, the junction kept 3 bases outside the gene matches. CDR1 and CDR2 from the germline V gene are SGHVS and FQNEAQ. There are 15 residues in the CDR3. The DNA of the CDR3 is TGTGCCAGCAGCTTAGAGGGGGCTAACACAGATACGCAGTATTTT. Translation gives CASSLEGANTDTQYF. Full variable domain (missing parts from reference TRBV7-8 and TRBJ2-3): GAGVSQSPRYKVAKRGQDVALRCDPISGHVSLFWYQQALGQGPEFLTYFQNEAQLDKSGLPSDRFFAERPEGSVSTLKIQRTQQEDSAVYLCASSLEGANTDTQYFGPGTRLTVL.

The chain recombines TRBV6-5 with TRBJ1-6; TRBD1 matches 7 bases. The CDR3 is 15 amino acids. CDR1 and CDR2 (germline): MNHEY, SVGAGI. V lost 5 bases to trimming and J lost 3 bases; unmatched junction nucleotides: 4. The CDR3 protein is CASSLRQGYNSPLHF. The CDR3, as DNA: TGTGCCAGCAGTCTCCGACAGGGCTATAATTCACCCCTCCACTTT.

The gene calls are TRBV28 and TRBJ1-3; a weak D match, TRBD1 (5 bases). CDR1 and CDR2 (germline): MDHEN, SYDVKM. Between the trimmed V and J ends, which lost 6 bases and 2 bases, there was a span of 8 bases. The CDR3 spans 13 residues. The CDR3 reads CASSGTPGNTIYF. The CDR3 nucleotides are TGTGCCAGCAGCGGGACTCCTGGAAACACCATATATTTT.

This rearrangement joins TRBV20-1 to TRBJ1-4; D not resolved. The CDR3 has 14 residues. Germline CDR1 and CDR2: DFQATT and SNEGSKA (reference sequence). Deletions cut 3 bases from V and 8 bases from J, with 16 bases between. The CDR3 nucleotides are TGCAGTGCTAGTGTTGTTGAGTTTCGCGAAAAACTGTTTTTT. Translation: CSASVVEFREKLFF.

This clonotype was seen a single time. The V call is TRBV7-1, the J call TRBJ2-3; TRBD2 might be the D (5 bases). TRBV7-1 is labeled an ORF, and its function is uncertain. The CDR3 sequence is 14 residues long. V was pared by 10 bases and J by 3 bases, with 17 bases between. CDR3: CAIWRAQRTDTQYF. CDR3 bases: TGTGCCATCTGGCGGGCACAGAGAACAGATACGCAGTATTTT.

Remarks on this clonotype: This could be a read error, since a much larger clone is one nucleotide away. V usage is TRBV12-3 or TRBV12-4 and J usage is TRBJ1-1; TRBD1 matches 7 bases. The J segment lost 0 bases and the V segment lost 5 bases, leaving 6 bases of the junction unmatched. The CDR3 has 15 residues. The CDR3 loop is CASSTTTGMNTEAFF. The CDR3 DNA is TGTGCCAGCAGTACTACGACAGGGATGAACACTGAAGCTTTCTTT.

The chain couples TRBV12-3 or TRBV12-4 to TRBJ2-7; TRBD1 might be the D (5 bases). Trimming shortened V by 3 bases and J by 4 bases, and 10 bases separated the two germline ends. The CDR3 runs to 13 residues. CDR3 amino acids: CASSFQGQYEQYF. The CDR3 DNA sequence: TGTGCCAGCAGTTTTCAGGGCCAGTACGAGCAGTACTTC.

The rearrangement links TRBV19 to TRBJ1-2, with D unclear. Germline V CDR1 and CDR2: LNHDA, SQIVND (reference sequence). V was pared by 5 bases and J by 4 bases, with 17 bases between. This CDR3 has 15 residues. The CDR3 reads CASSPSAVAGYGYTF. The CDR3 nucleotides read TGTGCCAGTAGTCCCTCTGCCGTCGCGGGCTATGGCTACACCTTC.

Ten or more counts support this clonotype. The V and J genes are TRBV7-8 and TRBJ2-7; perhaps D is TRBD1 or TRBD2 (5 bases each). The CDR3 extends over 14 amino acids. Trimming shortened V by 1 base and J by 5 bases, and 12 bases separated the two germline ends. Germline V gene sequence: CDR1 SGHVS, CDR2 FQNEAQ. This CDR3 reads CASSLVGARNEQYF. The CDR3 DNA is TGTGCCAGCAGCTTAGTCGGGGCGCGGAACGAGCAGTACTTC.

This clonotype was counted between two and nine times. The chain recombines TRBV12-3 or TRBV12-4 with TRBJ2-1, with D tentatively TRBD2 (5 bases). Trimming removed 6 bases from V and 9 bases from J, with 9 bases in between. This CDR3 has 11 amino acids. The CDR3: CASSPRGEQFF. CDR3 DNA: TGTGCCAGCAGCCCTCGGGGTGAGCAGTTCTTC.

In its sample, this clonotype was seen many times. V gene TRBV7-2 combines with J gene TRBJ1-3; D is unclear. V lost 2 bases to trimming and J lost 0 bases, with 17 bases between them. Germline assignment: CDR1 SGHTA and CDR2 FQGNSA. The length of the CDR3 is 18 residues. The CDR3 bases are TGTGCCAGCAGCTTAATTGGAAGACGGCCGAGCTCTGGAAACACCATATATTTT. Its protein is CASSLIGRRPSSGNTIYF. The complete variable domain, with remaining parts taken from reference TRBV7-2 and TRBJ1-3, reads GAGVSQSPSNKVTEKGKDVELRCDPISGHTALYWYRQSLGQGLEFLIYFQGNSAPDKSGLPSDRFSAERTGGSVSTLTIQRTQQEDSAVYLCASSLIGRRPSSGNTIYFGEGSWLTVV.

This clonotype was counted ten times or more. At one boundary the junction diverges from the germline segment, which might be a read error. J is TRBJ1-6 and V is TRBV27; tentatively, D is TRBD1 (6 bases). The CDR3 totals 17 residues. Germline lookup yields CDR1 MNHEY and CDR2 SMNVEV (reference sequence). The CDR3 nucleotides read TGTGCCAGCACCTACAGGGACTCGCGTTCATATAGTTCACCCCTCCACTTT. Its translation is CASTYRDSRSYSSPLHF.

V gene TRBV28 combines with J gene TRBJ1-1, with a weak D call TRBD1 (5 bases). Trimming left V 3 bases short and J 3 bases short, with 14 bases between. Per germline, CDR1 MDHEN and CDR2 SYDVKM. The CDR3 is made up of 15 amino acids. The CDR3 region is CASSFGGVRDTEAFF. The CDR3, as DNA: TGTGCCAGCAGTTTCGGGGGGGTTAGGGACACTGAAGCTTTCTTT.

This clonotype was recorded many times. The chain combines TRBV11-2 with TRBJ1-2; D is possibly TRBD1 (6 bases). CDR3 size: 12 residues. Trimming left V 3 bases short and J 8 bases short, with 10 bases between. Germline CDR1 is SGHAT and CDR2 is FQNNGV. CDR3 region: CASSLPGEGYTF. DNA of the CDR3: TGTGCCAGCAGCTTGCCAGGGGAAGGCTACACCTTC.

CDR3 nucleotides: TGTGCCACCAGCAGAGATCGGGTCTATGGCTACACCTTC. Its protein is CATSRDRVYGYTF. The chain links TRBV15 to TRBJ1-2; no clear D. The germline V gene encodes CDR1 LNHNV and CDR2 YYDKDF (reference sequence). V gave up 0 bases and J gave up 4 bases, with 6 bases separating them. CDR3 length: 13 amino acids.

This chain uses TRBV5-3 with TRBJ2-5, with 10 bases identical to TRBD2. TRBV5-3 is noted as an ORF with a role that remains uncertain. The junction had 8 bases not matched to a gene; V was cut back by 8 bases and J by 4 bases. CDR3 length: 14 residues. The CDR3: CASSGGGRGETQYF. In nucleotides, the CDR3 is TGTGCCAGCAGCGGGGGGGGTCGAGGAGAGACCCAGTACTTC.

The genes are TRBV6-2 or TRBV6-3 and TRBJ2-7, with D tentatively TRBD1 (5 bases). Trimming removed 6 bases at V and 1 base at J, with 7 bases between. Germline V gives CDR1 MNHEY, CDR2 SVGEGT. The CDR3 has 12 amino acids. The CDR3 DNA reads as TGTGCCAGCAGAAGACAGTCCTACGAGCAGTACTTC. Translation gives CASRRQSYEQYF.

The rearrangement links TRBV18 to TRBJ2-7, with D hard to call. This CDR3 contains 13 residues. Trimming removed 2 bases at V and 3 bases at J, with 8 bases between. Germline V gives CDR1 KGHSH, CDR2 LQKENI. CDR3 protein: CASSPRADYEQYF. In DNA form, the CDR3 reads TGTGCCAGCTCACCAAGGGCTGACTACGAGCAGTACTTC. Looking up the rest from reference TRBV18 and TRBJ2-7 gives the full variable domain: NAGVMQNPRHLVRRRGQEARLRCSPMKGHSHVYWYRQLPEEGLKFMVYLQKENIIDESGMPKERFSAEFPKEGPSILRIQQVVRGDSAAYFCASSPRADYEQYFGPGTRLTVT.

The chain links TRBV6-5 to TRBJ2-2; TRBD1 aligns across 7 bases. The germline gives CDR1 MNHEY, CDR2 SVGAGI. J gave up 3 bases and V 2 bases, and 9 bases lay outside the gene matches. The CDR3 runs to 17 residues. CDR3 DNA: TGTGCCAGCAGTTACGCTCCAGGGACAGTGGACACCGGGGAGCTGTTTTTT. Translated: CASSYAPGTVDTGELFF.

The V gene is TRBV5-6, the J gene TRBJ1-2; D might be TRBD1 (5 bases). Germline V CDR1 and CDR2: SGHDT, YYEEEE. The length of the CDR3 is 15 residues. Trimming cost V 6 bases and J 5 bases, with 20 bases left between them. The CDR3 protein is CASTLNPQGLYGYTF. In nucleotides, the CDR3 is TGTGCCAGCACCCTCAACCCGCAGGGTTTATATGGCTACACCTTC.

In this sample, this clonotype turned up a few times. The chain employs TRBV11-2 and TRBJ1-1, with D possibly TRBD1 on 6 matching bases. Germline assignment: CDR1 SGHAT and CDR2 FQNNGV. The length of the CDR3 is 16 residues. Trimming took off 2 bases at V and 0 bases at J, with 13 bases between the two ends. CDR3: CASSLRWGDMNTEAFF. The CDR3, as DNA: TGTGCCAGCAGCTTACGCTGGGGGGACATGAACACTGAAGCTTTCTTT. Supplemented by reference TRBV11-2 and TRBJ1-1, the full variable domain reads EAGVAQSPRYKIIEKRQSVAFWCNPISGHATLYWYQQILGQGPKLLIQFQNNGVVDDSQLPKDRFSAERLKGVDSTLKIQPAKLEDSAVYLCASSLRWGDMNTEAFFGQGTRLTVV.

The CDR3 region has the DNA TGTGCCACCATTCTCAGCCGCACAGATACGCAGTATTTT. Residues: CATILSRTDTQYF. The chain carries TRBV15 and TRBJ2-3; D gene unclear. V gave up 7 bases and J gave up 1 base, with 9 bases separating them. Germline CDR1 LNHNV, CDR2 YYDKDF (reference sequence). CDR3 length: 13 residues.

The chain is built from TRBV6-1 and TRBJ1-2; 12 bases match TRBD1. Germline V lookup: CDR1 MNHNS, CDR2 SASEGT. V gave up 5 bases and J gave up 4 bases; unmatched junction bases: 17. The CDR3 runs to 19 residues. CDR3 bases: TGTGCCAGCAGTCCACAACCTCCGGGACAGGGGGCCCTTTCCTATGGCTACACCTTC. This gives the protein CASSPQPPGQGALSYGYTF.

This clonotype was seen more than once but under ten times. The chain has TRBV27 and TRBJ2-5; 7 positions agree with TRBD1. The germline CDR1 and CDR2 sequences are MNHEY and SMNVEV (reference sequence). This CDR3 comprises 15 residues. V shed 4 bases and J 5 bases; nucleotides not matched to a gene: 10. CDR3 coding DNA: TGTGCCAGCAGTTCCCTCTGGGACAGTCAGGAGACCCAGTACTTC. Amino acids: CASSSLWDSQETQYF.

This chain joins TRBV19 and TRBJ1-5; TRBD1 matches at 7 bases. V trimming: 6 bases; J trimming: 2 bases; junction bases outside the gene matches: 16. The germline V gene has CDR1 LNHDA and CDR2 SQIVND (reference sequence). The CDR3 is 18 amino acids. Here the CDR3 reads CASSRDRVGAFRNQPQHF. CDR3 in DNA: TGTGCCAGTAGCCGTGACAGGGTGGGAGCCTTTCGCAATCAGCCCCAGCATTTT.